Each of the 26 T cell receptor beta chains below was sequenced from the same sample in a study of post-analysis software for immune sequencing data. Which antigens these TCRs recognize remains unknown. The study, taken as a whole, reports: In patients, TRBV5-6, TRBV5-1 and TRBV20-1 belonged to four or five TRBV segments found more frequently than in controls.

Sequencing libraries made from TCR beta cDNA carried unique molecular identifiers. TCRdb redid the calling of the PCR reads with MiXCR, one entry per CDR3 protein. The sample includes 800,000 to 950,000 distinct CDR3 sequences, about 50% of them seen just once. The sample was blood. The receptors were sampled from a girl under 18 with multiple sclerosis.

The V call is TRBV19, the J call TRBJ2-7; D unresolved. The CDR3 has 14 amino acids. The germline V gene has CDR1 LNHDA and CDR2 SQIVND (reference sequence). The ends were cut back, 3 bases at V and 0 bases at J, with 9 bases in the middle. Here the CDR3 reads CASSMTFSSYEQYF. DNA for the CDR3: TGTGCCAGTAGTATGACTTTCTCCTCCTACGAGCAGTACTTC.

The rearrangement links TRBV12-3 or TRBV12-4 to TRBJ2-5; TRBD1 agrees at 12 bases. The CDR3 sequence is 15 residues long. The V gene end was trimmed by 3 bases and the J gene end by 4 bases; junction bases not matched to a gene: 3. The CDR3 protein is CASSFRDRGRETQYF. The CDR3 DNA is TGTGCCAGCAGTTTCAGGGACAGGGGGCGAGAGACCCAGTACTTC.

There are a few counts of this clonotype. The chain carries TRBV5-1 and TRBJ2-7; TRBD1 matches at 11 bases. V was pared by 3 bases and J by 3 bases, with 8 bases of the junction left unmatched. The CDR3 is 16 amino acids. Germline V gene data show CDR1 as SGHRS and CDR2 as YFSETQ. The CDR3 sequence: CASSYSGTGGFYEQYF. CDR3 DNA sequence: TGCGCCAGCAGCTATTCCGGGACAGGGGGATTCTACGAGCAGTACTTC.

J is TRBJ2-4 and V is TRBV5-1; D could derive from TRBD1 or TRBD2 (6 bases each). The end of the DNA fits TRBJ2-7 better, so the J call may be wrong. The CDR3 consists of 15 residues. The germline gives CDR1 SGHRS, CDR2 YFSETQ. The chain's CDR3 is CASSFGGTRDYEQYF. DNA of the CDR3: TGCGCCAGCAGCTTCGGAGGGACAAGAGATTACGAGCAGTACTTC.

The chain recombines TRBV29-1 with TRBJ1-1; D is uncertain. This CDR3 comprises 14 residues. Germline V gene lookup returns CDR1 SQVTM and CDR2 ANQGSEA. Trimming removed 4 bases at V and 14 bases at J, with 26 bases between. CDR3 sequence reads: CSVGRRLAGNEQFF. In DNA form, the CDR3 reads TGCAGCGTTGGTAGACGACTAGCGGGCAATGAGCAGTTCTTT. Complete variable domain (other parts from reference TRBV29-1 and TRBJ1-1): SAVISQKPSRDICQRGTSLTIQCQVDSQVTMMFWYRQQPGQSLTLIATANQGSEATYESGFVIDKFPISRPNLTFSTLTVSNMSPEDSSIYLCSVGRRLAGNEQFFGQGTRLTVV.

Only a few counts were recorded for this clonotype. The genes are TRBV7-3 and TRBJ2-5; the match to TRBD1 covers 7 bases. From germline, CDR1 is SGHTA and CDR2 FQGTGA. After removal of 1 base from V and 11 bases from J, the junction contained 16 bases not matched to a gene. This CDR3 has 16 amino acids. CDR3 protein: CASSLSPRGTIGQQYF. The CDR3 DNA is TGTGCCAGCAGCTTAAGTCCCAGGGGGACAATAGGCCAGCAGTACTTC.

The gene calls are TRBV27 and TRBJ2-6; TRBD2 is a possible D gene (5 bases). The V end lost 7 bases, the J end lost 4 bases, and 14 bases lay between the germline ends. From germline, CDR1 is MNHEY and CDR2 SMNVEV (reference sequence). The CDR3 is 15 amino acids. CDR3 region: CASTASLVGANVLTF. Written as DNA, the CDR3 is TGTGCCAGCACCGCTAGCCTGGTAGGGGCCAACGTCCTGACTTTC.

The chain joins TRBV13 to TRBJ2-6; D uncertain. Germline V gene sequence: CDR1 PRHDT, CDR2 FYEKMQ (reference sequence). CDR3 size: 14 residues. V gave up 3 bases and J gave up 2 bases, with 5 bases separating them. CDR3 sequence: CASSFKAGANVLTF. The CDR3 nucleotides read TGTGCCAGCAGCTTCAAGGCTGGGGCCAACGTCCTGACTTTC.

V usage is TRBV3-1 and J usage is TRBJ1-2, with TRBD1 matching 8 bases. V lost 4 bases, J lost 6 bases, and 7 bases stayed unmatched. CDR3 length equals 14 residues. The germline V gene encodes CDR1 LGHDT and CDR2 YNNKEL (reference sequence). The CDR3 sequence is CASSPWDRKDGYTF. CDR3 DNA: TGTGCCAGCAGCCCTTGGGACAGGAAGGATGGCTACACCTTC.

V is TRBV5-1 and J is TRBJ1-1; D call uncertain. This CDR3 has 14 amino acids. V lost 0 bases and J 0 bases, leaving 6 bases between the germline ends. The V gene's germline CDR1 is SGHRS and CDR2 YFSETQ. CDR3 sequence: CASSLEYMNTEAFF. The DNA for the CDR3 is TGCGCCAGCAGCTTGGAATATATGAACACTGAAGCTTTCTTT.

This chain joins TRBV5-1 and TRBJ2-1; no reliable D call. Between the trimmed V and J ends, which lost 0 bases and 8 bases, there was a span of 6 bases. The CDR3 runs to 12 residues. Germline-derived CDR1 and CDR2 are SGHRS and YFSETQ. The CDR3 loop reads CASSLEPHEQFF. In DNA, the CDR3 is TGCGCCAGCAGCTTGGAACCCCATGAGCAGTTCTTC.

J is TRBJ2-1 and V is TRBV7-9, with D possibly matching TRBD2 (6 bases). Germline V gives CDR1 SEHNR, CDR2 FQNEAQ (reference sequence). Trimming took 4 bases from V and 9 from J, leaving 10 bases between them. This CDR3 has 12 residues. The chain's CDR3 is CASSSNGGEQFF. CDR3 nucleotide sequence: TGTGCCAGCAGCTCAAACGGGGGTGAGCAGTTCTTC.

The chain employs TRBV15 and TRBJ1-2; TRBD1 is a possible D gene (6 bases). Germline CDR1 LNHNV, CDR2 YYDKDF (reference sequence). The CDR3 is 14 amino acids. V lost 0 bases, J lost 8 bases, and 13 bases lay in between. The CDR3 protein is CATSRDQGLGGYTF. The CDR3 nucleotides read TGTGCCACCAGCAGAGATCAGGGGTTGGGGGGCTACACCTTC.

The J gene is TRBJ2-5, the V gene TRBV20-1; D is possibly TRBD2 (6 bases). Per the germline V gene, CDR1 is DFQATT and CDR2 is SNEGSKA (reference sequence). Between the trimmed V and J ends, which lost 5 bases and 7 bases, there was a span of 17 bases. The CDR3 covers 13 residues. CDR3 region: CSAGVVLGGTQYF. In nucleotides, the CDR3 is TGCAGTGCTGGGGTGGTCTTGGGGGGGACCCAGTACTTC.

Details on this clonotype: An end of the junction does not agree with germline; a read error may underlie this. The chain is built from TRBV6-5 and TRBJ2-4; no definite D call. The CDR3 is made up of 14 amino acids. Germline loops: CDR1 MNHEY, CDR2 SVGAGI. The CDR3 protein is CASSYSNARDIKYF. The CDR3 DNA sequence: TGTGCCAGCAGTTACTCGAACGCCCGAGACATTAAGTACTTC.

This chain connects TRBV20-1 to TRBJ2-1; D could derive from TRBD1 or TRBD2 (6 bases each). The J call is in doubt because the DNA end fits TRBJ2-7 better. Germline V gene lookup returns CDR1 DFQATT and CDR2 SNEGSKA (reference sequence). CDR3 size: 15 residues. This CDR3 is CSALTTGLRDNEQYF. In DNA form, the CDR3 reads TGCAGTGCCCTCACAACGGGACTCAGGGACAATGAGCAGTACTTC.

J is TRBJ2-6 and V is TRBV11-2, with D perhaps matching TRBD2 (6 bases). Trimming pared 3 bases from V and 0 bases from J, leaving 27 bases between. The germline V gene encodes CDR1 SGHAT and CDR2 FQNNGV. The CDR3 length is 22 residues. The CDR3 here is CASSFLGLETGTPYSGANVLTF. The CDR3 nucleotides read TGTGCCAGCAGCTTCCTTGGGCTCGAGACCGGGACTCCTTACTCTGGGGCCAACGTCCTGACTTTC.

The chain carries TRBV6-5 and TRBJ2-5; 8 bases line up with TRBD2. The V gene's germline CDR1 is MNHEY and CDR2 SVGAGI. This CDR3 contains 14 residues. V was clipped by 5 bases and J by 3 bases; unmatched bases: 5. This CDR3 is CASSQPGLEETQYF. In DNA, the CDR3 is TGTGCCAGCAGTCAACCGGGACTAGAAGAGACCCAGTACTTC.

This clonotype was recorded a few times. The genes are TRBV29-1 and TRBJ1-2; D is unclear. CDR1 SQVTM and CDR2 ANQGSEA come from the germline V gene. The V and J ends lost 6 bases and 2 bases respectively, with 10 bases between them. CDR3 length equals 12 residues. CDR3 DNA: TGCAGCGTCAGAGCAACAAACTATGGCTACACCTTC. Its protein product is CSVRATNYGYTF.

The genes are TRBV20-1 and TRBJ1-5; the D gene is possibly TRBD1 (5 bases). Deletions cut 8 bases from V and 4 bases from J, with 21 bases between. The CDR3 contains 15 residues. Looked up from germline, CDR1 is DFQATT and CDR2 is SNEGSKA (reference sequence). CDR3 region: CSTPESAGGNQPQHF. CDR3 coding DNA: TGCAGTACTCCAGAGTCGGCCGGGGGTAATCAGCCCCAGCATTTT.

This clonotype was seen more than once but under ten times. The rearrangement uses TRBV5-1 and TRBJ2-7; TRBD1 matches at 9 bases. V was clipped by 7 bases and J by 3 bases; unmatched bases: 14. The CDR3 sequence is 16 residues long. The germline CDR1 and CDR2 sequences are SGHRS and YFSETQ. The CDR3 loop is CASSSRSGQGVYEQYF. CDR3 in DNA: TGCGCCAGCTCCTCCCGATCGGGACAGGGAGTCTACGAGCAGTACTTC.

J is TRBJ2-1 and V is TRBV5-4; a weak D match, TRBD2 (7 bases). The CDR3 totals 16 residues. The V end lost 2 bases, the J end lost 8 bases, and 20 bases lay between the germline ends. Germline V gene lookup returns CDR1 SGHNT and CDR2 YYREEE (reference sequence). The CDR3 nucleotides are TGTGCCAGCAGCTTAGCGGGAACGTACAGGGCCGATGAGCAGTTCTTC. Amino acid sequence: CASSLAGTYRADEQFF.

The J gene is TRBJ1-1, the V gene TRBV20-1, with a possible D match to TRBD1 (5 bases). CDR3 length: 15 amino acids. V was clipped by 4 bases and J by 4 bases, with 19 bases between them. Looked up from germline, CDR1 is DFQATT and CDR2 is SNEGSKA (reference sequence). CDR3 nucleotides: TGCAGTGCTAACTGGCGGGGGGAACCGAGCACTGAAGCTTTCTTT. As protein: CSANWRGEPSTEAFF.

V and J are TRBV7-9 and TRBJ2-5; no definite D call. Germline CDR1 is SEHNR and CDR2 is FQNEAQ (reference sequence). This CDR3 spans 16 amino acids. V was clipped by 1 base and J by 11 bases, with 23 bases between them. The CDR3 DNA follows: TGTGCCAGCAGCTTAGTCGACTTACTTAAAGGCAATGAGCAGTACTTC. Protein product: CASSLVDLLKGNEQYF. Drawing the rest from reference TRBV7-9 and TRBJ2-5, the complete variable domain is DTGVSQNPRHKITKRGQNVTFRCDPISEHNRLYWYRQTLGQGPEFLTYFQNEAQLEKSRLLSDRFSAERPKGSFSTLEIQRTEQGDSAMYLCASSLVDLLKGNEQYFGPGTRLLVL.

There are a few counts of this clonotype. The V gene is TRBV9, the J gene TRBJ1-1; D gene uncertain. CDR1 SGDLS and CDR2 YYNGEE come from the germline V gene. The germline V and J ends were trimmed by 0 bases and 5 bases, with 14 bases remaining between them. CDR3 length: 15 amino acids. CDR3 sequence: CASSVGAVAITEAFF. CDR3 nucleotide sequence: TGTGCCAGCAGCGTAGGAGCAGTCGCAATAACTGAAGCTTTCTTT.

This clonotype occurred a few times. The chain carries TRBV5-6 and TRBJ2-5; perhaps TRBD1 as D (5 bases). Trimming removed 1 base from V and 2 bases from J, with 12 bases in between. CDR1 SGHDT and CDR2 YYEEEE come from the germline V gene. CDR3 length: 15 residues. The CDR3 is CASSLTGVDQETQYF. The CDR3 DNA follows: TGTGCCAGCAGCTTGACAGGAGTCGATCAAGAGACCCAGTACTTC. The entire variable domain, with the rest obtained from reference TRBV5-6 and TRBJ2-5, is as follows: DAGVTQSPTHLIKTRGQQVTLRCSPKSGHDTVSWYQQALGQGPQFIFQYYEEEERQRGNFPDRFSGHQFPNYSSELNVNALLLGDSALYLCASSLTGVDQETQYFGPGTRLLVL.